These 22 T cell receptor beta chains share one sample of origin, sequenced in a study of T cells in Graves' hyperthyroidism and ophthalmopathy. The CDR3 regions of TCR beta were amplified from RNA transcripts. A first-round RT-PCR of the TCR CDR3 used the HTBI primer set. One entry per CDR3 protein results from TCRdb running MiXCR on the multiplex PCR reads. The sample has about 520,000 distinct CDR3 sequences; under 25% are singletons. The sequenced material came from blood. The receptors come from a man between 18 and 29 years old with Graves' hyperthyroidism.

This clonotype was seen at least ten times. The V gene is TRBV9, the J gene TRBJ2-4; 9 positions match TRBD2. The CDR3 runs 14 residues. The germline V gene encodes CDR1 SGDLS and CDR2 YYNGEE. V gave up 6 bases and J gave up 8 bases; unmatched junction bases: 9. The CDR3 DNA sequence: TGTGCCAGCAACCCGAGCGGGGGGTCGGACATTCAGTACTTC. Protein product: CASNPSGGSDIQYF. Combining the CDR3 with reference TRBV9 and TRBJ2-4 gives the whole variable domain DSGVTQTPKHLITATGQRVTLRCSPRSGDLSVYWYQQSLDQGLQFLIQYYNGEERAKGNILERFSAQQFPDLHSELNLSSLELGDSALYFCASNPSGGSDIQYFGAGTRLSVL.

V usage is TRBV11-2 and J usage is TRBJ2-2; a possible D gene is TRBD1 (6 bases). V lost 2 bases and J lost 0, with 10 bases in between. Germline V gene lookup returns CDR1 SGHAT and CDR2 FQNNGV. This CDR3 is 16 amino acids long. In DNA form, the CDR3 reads TGTGCCAGCAGCTTATGGGCAGGGGCGAACACCGGGGAGCTGTTTTTT. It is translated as CASSLWAGANTGELFF. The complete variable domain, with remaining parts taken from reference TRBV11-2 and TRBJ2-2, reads EAGVAQSPRYKIIEKRQSVAFWCNPISGHATLYWYQQILGQGPKLLIQFQNNGVVDDSQLPKDRFSAERLKGVDSTLKIQPAKLEDSAVYLCASSLWAGANTGELFFGEGSRLTVL.

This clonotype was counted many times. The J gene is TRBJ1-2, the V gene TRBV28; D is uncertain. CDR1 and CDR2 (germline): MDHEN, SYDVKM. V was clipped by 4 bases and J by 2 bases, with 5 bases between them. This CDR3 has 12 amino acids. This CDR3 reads CASSSQNYGYTF. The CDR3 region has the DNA TGTGCCAGCAGTTCCCAGAACTATGGCTACACCTTC.

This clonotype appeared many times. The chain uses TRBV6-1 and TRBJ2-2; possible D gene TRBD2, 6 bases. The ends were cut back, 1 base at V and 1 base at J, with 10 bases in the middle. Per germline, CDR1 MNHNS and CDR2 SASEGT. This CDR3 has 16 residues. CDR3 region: CASSEVGAGNTGELFF. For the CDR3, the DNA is TGTGCCAGCAGTGAAGTAGGAGCGGGGAACACCGGGGAGCTGTTTTTT.

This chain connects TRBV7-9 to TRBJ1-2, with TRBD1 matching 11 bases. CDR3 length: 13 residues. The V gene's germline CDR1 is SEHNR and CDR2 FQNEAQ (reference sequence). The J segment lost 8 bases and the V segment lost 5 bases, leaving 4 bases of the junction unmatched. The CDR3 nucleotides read TGTGCCAGCAGCAACCGGGACAGGGGGGGCTACACCTTC. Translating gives CASSNRDRGGYTF.

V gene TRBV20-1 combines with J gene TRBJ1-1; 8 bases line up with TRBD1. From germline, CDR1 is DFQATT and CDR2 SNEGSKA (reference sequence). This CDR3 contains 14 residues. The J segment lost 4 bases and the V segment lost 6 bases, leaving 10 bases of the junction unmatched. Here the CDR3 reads CSAKTGAGVTEAFF. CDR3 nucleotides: TGCAGTGCCAAGACAGGGGCCGGGGTCACTGAAGCTTTCTTT.

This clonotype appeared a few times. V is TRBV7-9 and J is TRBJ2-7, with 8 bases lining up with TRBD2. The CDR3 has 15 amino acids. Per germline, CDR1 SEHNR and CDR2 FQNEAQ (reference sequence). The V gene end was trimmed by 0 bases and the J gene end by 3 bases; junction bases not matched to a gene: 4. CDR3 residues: CASSLASGGYYEQYF. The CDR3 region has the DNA TGTGCCAGCAGCTTAGCCAGCGGGGGATACTACGAGCAGTACTTC.

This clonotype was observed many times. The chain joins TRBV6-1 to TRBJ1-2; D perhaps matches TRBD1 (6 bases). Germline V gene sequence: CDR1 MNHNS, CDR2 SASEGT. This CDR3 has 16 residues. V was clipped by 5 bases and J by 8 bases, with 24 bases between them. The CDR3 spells CASSRAGGHGLSGYTF. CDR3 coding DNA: TGTGCCAGCAGTCGGGCCGGGGGACACGGCCTTTCCGGCTACACCTTC.

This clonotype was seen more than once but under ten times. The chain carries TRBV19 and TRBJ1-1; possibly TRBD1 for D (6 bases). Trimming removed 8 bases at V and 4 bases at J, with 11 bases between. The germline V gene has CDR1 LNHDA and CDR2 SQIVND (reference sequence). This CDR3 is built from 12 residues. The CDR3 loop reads CASCRGPTEAFF. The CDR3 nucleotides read TGTGCCAGTTGCAGGGGCCCCACTGAAGCTTTCTTT.

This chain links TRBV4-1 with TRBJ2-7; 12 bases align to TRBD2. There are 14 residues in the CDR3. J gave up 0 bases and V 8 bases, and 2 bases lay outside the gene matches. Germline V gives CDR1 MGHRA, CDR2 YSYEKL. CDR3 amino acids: CASGGLAGSYEQYF. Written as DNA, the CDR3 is TGCGCCAGCGGGGGACTAGCGGGCTCCTACGAGCAGTACTTC.

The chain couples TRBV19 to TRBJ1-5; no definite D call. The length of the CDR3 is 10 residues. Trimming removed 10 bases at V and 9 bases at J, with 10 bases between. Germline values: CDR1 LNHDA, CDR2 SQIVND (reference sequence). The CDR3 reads CATPRRPQHF. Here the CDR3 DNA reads TGTGCCACCCCCCGTCGGCCCCAGCATTTT. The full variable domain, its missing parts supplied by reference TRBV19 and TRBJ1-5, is DGGITQSPKYLFRKEGQNVTLSCEQNLNHDAMYWYRQDPGQGLRLIYYSQIVNDFQKGDIAEGYSVSREKKESFPLTVTSAQKNPTAFYLCATPRRPQHFGDGTRLSIL.

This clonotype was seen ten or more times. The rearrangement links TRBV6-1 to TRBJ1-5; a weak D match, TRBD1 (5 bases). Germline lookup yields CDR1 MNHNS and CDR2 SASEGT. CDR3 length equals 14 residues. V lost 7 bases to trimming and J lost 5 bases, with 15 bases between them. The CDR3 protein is CASNGRVTHQPQHF. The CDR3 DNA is TGTGCCAGCAACGGCAGGGTCACTCATCAGCCCCAGCATTTT.

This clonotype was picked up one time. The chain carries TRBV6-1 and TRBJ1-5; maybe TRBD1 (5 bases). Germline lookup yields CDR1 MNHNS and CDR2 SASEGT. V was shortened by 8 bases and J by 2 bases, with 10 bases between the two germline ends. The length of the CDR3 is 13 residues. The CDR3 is CASSRVGNQPQHF. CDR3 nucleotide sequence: TGTGCCAGCTCCAGGGTTGGCAATCAGCCCCAGCATTTT.

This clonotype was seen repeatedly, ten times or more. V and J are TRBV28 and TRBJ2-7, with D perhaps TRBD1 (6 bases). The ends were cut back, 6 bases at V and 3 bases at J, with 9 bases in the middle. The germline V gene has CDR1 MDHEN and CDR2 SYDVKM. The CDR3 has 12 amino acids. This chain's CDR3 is CASRKTGYEQYF. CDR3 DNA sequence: TGTGCCAGCAGGAAGACAGGCTACGAGCAGTACTTC. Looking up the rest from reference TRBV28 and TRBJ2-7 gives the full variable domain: DVKVTQSSRYLVKRTGEKVFLECVQDMDHENMFWYRQDPGLGLRLIYFSYDVKMKEKGDIPEGYSVSREKKERFSLILESASTNQTSMYLCASRKTGYEQYFGPGTRLTVT.

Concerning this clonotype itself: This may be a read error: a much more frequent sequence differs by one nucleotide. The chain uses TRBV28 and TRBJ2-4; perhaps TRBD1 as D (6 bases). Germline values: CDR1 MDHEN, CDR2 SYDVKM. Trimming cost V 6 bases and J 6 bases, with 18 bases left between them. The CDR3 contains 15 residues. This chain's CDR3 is CASSPRGGTGNIQYF. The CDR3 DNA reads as TGTGCCAGCAGCCCTAGAGGGGGTACGGGAAACATTCAGTACTTC.

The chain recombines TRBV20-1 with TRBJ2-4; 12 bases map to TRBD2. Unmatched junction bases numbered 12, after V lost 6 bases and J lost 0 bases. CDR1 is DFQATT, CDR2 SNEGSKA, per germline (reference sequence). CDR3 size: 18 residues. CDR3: CSANARRTSGVAKNIQYF. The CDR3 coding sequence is TGCAGTGCCAACGCCAGGAGGACTAGCGGGGTAGCCAAAAACATTCAGTACTTC.

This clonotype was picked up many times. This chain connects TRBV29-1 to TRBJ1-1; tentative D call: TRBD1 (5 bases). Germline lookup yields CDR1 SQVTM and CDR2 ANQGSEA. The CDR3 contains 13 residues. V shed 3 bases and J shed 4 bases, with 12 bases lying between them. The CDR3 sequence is CSVDGAGGTEAFF. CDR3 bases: TGCAGCGTTGACGGGGCCGGGGGCACTGAAGCTTTCTTT.

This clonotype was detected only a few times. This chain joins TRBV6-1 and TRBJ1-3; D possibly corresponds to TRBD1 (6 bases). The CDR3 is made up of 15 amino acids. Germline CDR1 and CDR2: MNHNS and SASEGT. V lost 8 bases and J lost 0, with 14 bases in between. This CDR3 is CASAEGGGSGNTIYF. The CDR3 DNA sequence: TGTGCCAGCGCCGAGGGAGGGGGCTCTGGAAACACCATATATTTT.

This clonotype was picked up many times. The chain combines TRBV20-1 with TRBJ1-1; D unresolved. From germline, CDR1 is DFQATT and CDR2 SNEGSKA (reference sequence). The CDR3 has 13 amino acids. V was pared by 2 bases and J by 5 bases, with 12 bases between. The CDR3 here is CSARRNLGTEAFF. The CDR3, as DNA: TGCAGTGCTAGAAGGAACCTGGGAACTGAAGCTTTCTTT.

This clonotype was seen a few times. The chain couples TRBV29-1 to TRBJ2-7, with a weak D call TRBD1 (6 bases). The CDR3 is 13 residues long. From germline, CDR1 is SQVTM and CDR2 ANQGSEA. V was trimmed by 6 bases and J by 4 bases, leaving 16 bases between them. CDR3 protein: CSVQWDNRYEQYF. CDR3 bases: TGCAGCGTCCAATGGGACAACCGATACGAGCAGTACTTC.

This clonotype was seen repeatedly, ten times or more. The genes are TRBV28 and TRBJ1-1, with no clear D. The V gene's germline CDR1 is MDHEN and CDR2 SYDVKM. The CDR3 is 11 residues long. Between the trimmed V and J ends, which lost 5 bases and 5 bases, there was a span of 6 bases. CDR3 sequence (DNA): TGTGCCAGCAGTGGATCGACTGAAGCTTTCTTT. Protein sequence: CASSGSTEAFF.

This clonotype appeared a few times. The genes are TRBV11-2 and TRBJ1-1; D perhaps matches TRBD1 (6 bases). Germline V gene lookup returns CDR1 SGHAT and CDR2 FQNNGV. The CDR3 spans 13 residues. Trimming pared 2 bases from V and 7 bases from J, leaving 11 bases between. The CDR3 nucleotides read TGTGCCAGCAGCTTATTACAGGGCGGTGAAGCTTTCTTT. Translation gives CASSLLQGGEAFF.